This T cell receptor (beta chain) was captured in a study of PD-1 blockade in mismatch repair-deficient tumors. Germline CDR1 is LNHDA and CDR2 is SQIVND (reference sequence). The CDR3 numbers 14 amino acids, ends counted. About this clone itself: No DNA is shown, since the ends of the CDR3 on it are uncertain; the CDR3 is the one TCRdb lists.

Repertoires were generated with immunoSEQ multiplex PCR, while TCRdb's copy carries only in-frame clones and drops some. The profile shows more than 85,000 clones, about 79% of them singletons. The sequencing used peripheral blood, collected 35 to 37 weeks after starting pembrolizumab. The chain has TRBV19 and TRBJ1-2; the D call TRBD1 from the table was never checked on the DNA. The TCR originated in an adult with mismatch repair-deficient cancer. CDR3 sequence: CASTSDRINYGYTF.